This is a list of T cell receptor beta chains from one sample in a study of CD8 T cells in ankylosing spondylitis. TCRdb itself ran the 5' RACE reads through MiXCR, one entry per CDR3 protein. Counted here are over 200,000 distinct CDR3 sequences, about 16% occurring once; the ten biggest clones make up 40% to 50%. Sequencing was carried out using blood, either unsorted or a sorted T cell fraction (not recorded which). The receptors were sampled from a male donor with ankylosing spondylitis. The conserved cysteine and the conserved F or W are not part of the CDR3 here.

j_gene | v_gene | CDR3aa
TRBJ1-1 | TRBV5-1 | ASSLRPGQANTEAF
TRBJ2-2 | TRBV9 | ASGWGKSGGAGELF
TRBJ1-5 | TRBV5-1 | ASSLEGGSQPQH
TRBJ1-1 | TRBV20-1 | SARDNLNTEAF
TRBJ2-3 | TRBV4-1 | ASSQGLSGSADTQY
TRBJ2-2 | TRBV28 | ASSSHPEYTGELF
TRBJ1-2 | TRBV29-1 | SVVDTEGYHYGYT
TRBJ2-5 | TRBV6-2/TRBV6-3 | ASSYSFDRWQETQY
TRBJ2-3 | TRBV30 | AWSVLNVDTDTQY
TRBJ2-2 | TRBV27 | ASSLNGQGTPGELF
TRBJ1-5 | TRBV27 | ASSPTAPTGHQPQH
TRBJ2-1 | TRBV4-1 | ASSQYQGGALYNEQF
TRBJ2-1 | TRBV9 | ASSGTSGGAYNEQF
TRBJ2-3 | TRBV2 | ASPGTDTQY
TRBJ1-1 | TRBV27 | ASSFQGNTEAF
TRBJ2-5 | TRBV29-1 | SGRAGQAVPQETQY
TRBJ2-7 | TRBV15 | ATSRGGQDSYEQY
TRBJ2-2 | TRBV7-9 | ASSLSSAGELF
TRBJ2-7 | TRBV5-5 | ASSLRTGASYEQY
TRBJ2-3 | TRBV12-3/TRBV12-4 | ASLPGGAASTDTQY
TRBJ1-1 | TRBV20-1 | SAGTGVTEAF
TRBJ1-1 | TRBV5-1 | ASSLTPPGGQGNTEAF
TRBJ1-4 | TRBV5-1 | ASSYLGFDEKLF
TRBJ1-1 | TRBV12-3/TRBV12-4 | ASRLRDRGPDEAF
TRBJ2-5 | TRBV20-1 | SALRTGGETQY
TRBJ2-2 | TRBV12-3/TRBV12-4 | ASSHTTNTGELF
TRBJ1-2 | TRBV29-1 | NVAAGYGYT
TRBJ2-7 | TRBV4-2 | ASSHVVGGSYEQY
TRBJ1-3 | TRBV10-3 | AISEDSGATGNTIY
TRBJ1-2 | TRBV4-1 | ASSQDGAWGYT
TRBJ2-1 | TRBV6-4 | ASSVLAGATGNEQF
TRBJ1-1 | TRBV6-2/TRBV6-3 | ASSPGTAVF
TRBJ1-1 | TRBV4-3 | ASSRAGAGTEAF
TRBJ2-7 | TRBV2 | ASSEGGGNYEQY
TRBJ1-1 | TRBV5-1 | ASSSEGGGTEAF
TRBJ2-1 | TRBV24-1 | ATSDIRGYNEQF
TRBJ2-1 | TRBV13 | ASSQAPSFLNEQF
TRBJ2-1 | TRBV27 | ASGNHTGEQF
TRBJ1-1 | TRBV7-6 | ASSLSGPGPTC